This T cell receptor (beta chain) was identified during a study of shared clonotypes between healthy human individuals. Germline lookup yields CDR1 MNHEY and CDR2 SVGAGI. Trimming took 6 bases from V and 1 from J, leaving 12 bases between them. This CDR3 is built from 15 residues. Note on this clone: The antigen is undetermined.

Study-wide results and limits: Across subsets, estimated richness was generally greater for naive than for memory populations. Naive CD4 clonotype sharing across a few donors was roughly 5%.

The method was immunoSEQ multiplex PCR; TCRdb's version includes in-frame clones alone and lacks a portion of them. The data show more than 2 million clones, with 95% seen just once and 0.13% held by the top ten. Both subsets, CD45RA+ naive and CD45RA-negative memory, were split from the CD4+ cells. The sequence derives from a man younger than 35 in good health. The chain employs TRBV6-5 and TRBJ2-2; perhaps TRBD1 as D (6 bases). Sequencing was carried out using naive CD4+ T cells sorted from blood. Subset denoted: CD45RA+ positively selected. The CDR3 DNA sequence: TGTGCCAGCAGATTACAGGGACAGAACACCGGGGAGCTGTTTTTT. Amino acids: CASRLQGQNTGELFF.